This record covers a single T cell receptor beta chain. Its antigen is still unknown. Stated time point: cycle 4 day 1 (C4D1), after 5 to 7 weeks of nivolumab. After autologous stem cell transplantation all patients relapsed, and prior brentuximab vedotin exposure differed between cohorts. Complete response, partial response or progressive disease were the best responses. The sample is drawn from a study of PD-1 blockade in classical Hodgkin lymphoma. Findings and caveats of the study: Reports described newly diagnosed patients as having lower baseline TCR diversity than healthy donors. No one has yet defined what causes the repertoire differences, which may be disease activity or prior therapy.

The CDR3 runs 14 residues. CDR1 SQVTM and CDR2 ANQGSEA come from the germline V gene. V dropped 4 bases and J dropped 2 bases, with 11 bases sitting between them. TCRdb keeps only in-frame clones here, not all; method: immunoSEQ multiplex PCR. The table has tens of thousands of clones, roughly 78% seen once. The sequence was collected from a human donor with classical Hodgkin lymphoma. The V gene is TRBV29-1, the J gene TRBJ2-2, with D perhaps matching TRBD2 (5 bases). The sequences come from peripheral blood mononuclear cells (PBMCs), collected before the fourth cycle of nivolumab. CDR3 in amino acids: CSVGSLANTGELFF. The DNA for the CDR3 is TGCAGCGTTGGGAGTCTAGCAAACACCGGGGAGCTGTTTTTT.